The entry below gives a single T cell receptor beta chain sequence along with its context. These data are taken from a study of cytomegalovirus exposure and HLA in healthy donors. V dropped 3 bases and J dropped 6 bases, with 17 bases sitting between them. Germline CDR1 and CDR2: MDHEN and SYDVKM. CDR3 length: 15 amino acids. Primers for the PCR totalled 60 Vbeta and 13 Jbeta. The repertoire was sequenced with immunoSEQ multiplex PCR; TCRdb's copy has only in-frame clones and lacks some. The data hold over 150,000 clones, with around 80% observed a single time. The rearrangement uses TRBV28 and TRBJ1-2, with D perhaps matching TRBD1 (5 bases). Sequences were obtained from PBMCs. The receptor was isolated from a male donor in good health and CMV-seronegative. The CDR3 loop is CASSFPSAGRDGYTF. The CDR3 DNA follows: TGTGCCAGCAGTTTCCCCTCCGCAGGGAGGGATGGCTACACCTTC.